This T cell receptor beta chain was retrieved from a study of cytomegalovirus exposure and HLA in healthy donors. The study, taken as a whole, reports: A few chains tied to CMV proved CMV antigen-specific in vitro.

Donors consisted of healthy bone marrow donors. The germline V gene has CDR1 MDHEN and CDR2 SYDVKM. V was pared by 3 bases and J by 6 bases, with 1 base of the junction left unmatched. The CDR3 sequence is 13 residues long. In its sample, this clone was seen once. The antigen is undetermined. The study ran its PCR with 60 Vbeta and 13 Jbeta primers. Measured with immunoSEQ multiplex PCR; TCRdb has only the in-frame clones, and not every one. The sample shows approximately 130,000 clones, 80% to 90% of them seen only once. The sequence was collected from a woman in her thirties or forties in good health and CMV-seropositive. Material for sequencing was PBMCs. The V call is TRBV28, the J call TRBJ1-2, with 10 bases fitting TRBD1. The CDR3 region is CASSFDRGHGYTF. The CDR3 nucleotides are TGTGCCAGCAGTTTCGACAGGGGGCATGGCTACACCTTC.